These T cell receptor beta chains were read from a single sample in a study of T cell responses to AZD1222 COVID-19 vaccine. This table comes from immunoSEQ multiplex PCR, and its TCRdb copy is limited to in-frame clones, with some not included. The sample yields 120,000 to 150,000 clones, more than 70% seen once. The specimen was peripheral blood, collected 28 days after the second AZD1222 dose. These receptors all come from an adult who received the AZD1222 COVID-19 vaccine. The CDR3 runs from the conserved cysteine through the conserved F or W. D genes are given only for firm matches. A clone size is listed for some rows: how often the clone was seen (once, few, many), or a class if it is expanded.

clone_size,j_call,d_call,v_call,cdr3_nt,cdr3_aa
.,TRBJ2-3,.,TRBV10-2,TGCGCCAGCAGTGAGTGGGTCGGGACCAGCACAGATACGCAGTATTTT,CASSEWVGTSTDTQYF
.,TRBJ1-1,TRBD1,TRBV11-3,TGTGCCAGCAGCTTTCCTGGCAGGGGGCGCGGGAACACTGAAGCTTTCTTT,CASSFPGRGRGNTEAFF
.,TRBJ2-3,.,TRBV12-3/TRBV12-4,TGTGCCAGCAGGGCGCCTGTGTTAGATACGCAGTATTTT,CASRAPVLDTQYF
.,TRBJ1-6,.,TRBV5-8,TGTGCCAGCAGGGATGTGTTTAGCTCCTATAATTCACCCCTCCACTTT,CASRDVFSSYNSPLHF
.,TRBJ1-2,TRBD1,TRBV5-1,TGCGCCAGCAGCTTTGGGTGGGACAGGGGTTCGGACTATGGCTACACCTTC,CASSFGWDRGSDYGYTF
.,TRBJ1-2,.,TRBV7-2,TGTGCCAGCAGCTTCGGACAGCTTTTTTTCTATGGCTACACCTTC,CASSFGQLFFYGYTF
.,TRBJ1-2,.,TRBV30,TGTGCCTGGAGTGTACGATTCAGGGGAGACTATGGCTACACCTTC,CAWSVRFRGDYGYTF
.,TRBJ2-3,.,TRBV6-5,TGTGCCAGCAGTTATGGACTGCGATTCACAGATACGCAGTATTTT,CASSYGLRFTDTQYF
.,TRBJ1-5,.,TRBV30,TGTGCCTGGAGTGCAGGTTGGGGGGAGGGGAATCAGCCCCAGCATTTT,CAWSAGWGEGNQPQHF
.,TRBJ1-1,.,TRBV27,TGTGCCAGCAGTCCGAGGGCCGGACTTGAAGCTTTCTTT,CASSPRAGLEAFF
.,TRBJ2-6,.,TRBV7-8,TGTGCCAGCAGCTTAGTTATGAGCTCTGGGGCCAACGTCCTGACTTTC,CASSLVMSSGANVLTF
.,TRBJ2-7,.,TRBV4-3,TGCGCCAGCAGCCAAGATCCCCTCCGGGCCGCGGGGTACGAGCAGTACTTC,CASSQDPLRAAGYEQYF
.,TRBJ2-1,.,TRBV7-8,TGTGCCAGCAGCCCTAGGGGGATCTCCTACAATGAGCAGTTCTTC,CASSPRGISYNEQFF
few,TRBJ2-7,.,TRBV28,TGTGCCAGCAGTCCGGAGGGGGATGTCTACGAGCAGTACTTC,CASSPEGDVYEQYF
.,TRBJ1-1,TRBD1,TRBV19,TGTGCCAGTAGTATTCAACAGGGGGCTGAAGCTTTCTTT,CASSIQQGAEAFF
.,TRBJ1-1,TRBD1,TRBV10-2,TGCGCCAGCAACCCGGGACAGACAAACACTGAAGCTTTCTTT,CASNPGQTNTEAFF
.,TRBJ1-2,.,TRBV7-3,TGTGCCAGCAGTGACGGTCCTAACTATGGCTACACCTTC,CASSDGPNYGYTF
.,TRBJ1-6,.,TRBV3-1/TRBV3-2,TGTGCCAGCAGGGAGGGTGCAGGGGCTGCCTATAATTCACCCCTCCACTTT,CASREGAGAAYNSPLHF
once,TRBJ1-2,.,TRBV30,TGTGCCTGGAGTGGGGGTCAGGGTCTTCTCCGAGGCTACACCTTC,CAWSGGQGLLRGYTF
.,TRBJ1-5,TRBD1,TRBV19,TGTGCCAGTAGTATCGGACAGGGCAATCAGCCCCAGCATTTT,CASSIGQGNQPQHF
.,TRBJ2-5,.,TRBV7-8,TGTGCCAGCAGCCCGGGGGACCCCCGGGGCCAAGAGACCCAGTACTTC,CASSPGDPRGQETQYF
.,TRBJ2-3,TRBD2,TRBV7-2,TGTGCCAGCAGCTTCCCGGGACTAAGCACAGATACGCAGTATTTT,CASSFPGLSTDTQYF
.,TRBJ2-7,.,TRBV15,TGTGCCACCAGCAGAGGATACTCCTACGAGCAGTACTTC,CATSRGYSYEQYF
.,TRBJ2-1,TRBD1,TRBV19,TGTGCCAGTAGTCCAGGGGGCGCTTACAATGAGCAGTTCTTC,CASSPGGAYNEQFF
.,TRBJ2-5,.,TRBV7-3,TGTGCCAGCAGCCAAATGGGTGGGGAGACCCAGTACTTC,CASSQMGGETQYF
.,TRBJ2-1,.,TRBV6-5,TGTGCCAGCAGTTACCCCCCAGGGGAGCAGTTCTTC,CASSYPPGEQFF
.,TRBJ2-3,.,TRBV7-2,TGTGCCAGCAGCTTAGTTGGGACTCGTACGCTACGCACAGATACGCAGTATTTT,CASSLVGTRTLRTDTQYF
once,TRBJ1-2,.,TRBV6-5,TGTGCCAGCAGTTACTCGATGGAAGGGGGCTATGGCTACACCTTC,CASSYSMEGGYGYTF
.,TRBJ2-3,.,TRBV7-3,TGTGCCAGCAGCTTGGGCTCCCGTAGATGGGATACGCAGTATTTT,CASSLGSRRWDTQYF
.,TRBJ1-5,.,TRBV28,TGTGCCAGCAGTTTATTGCAGGGCGGACAGCCCCAGCATTTT,CASSLLQGGQPQHF
once,TRBJ1-5,TRBD1,TRBV30,TGTGCCTGGAGTCCGGGACAGCCCAATCAGCCCCAGCATTTT,CAWSPGQPNQPQHF
.,TRBJ1-6,.,TRBV6-5,TGTGCCAGCAGTCCTTCCGACAGGTCACCCCTCCACTTT,CASSPSDRSPLHF
.,TRBJ2-7,.,TRBV27,TGTGCCAGTTCCGGCTGGGGGATGGCCTACGAGCAGTACTTC,CASSGWGMAYEQYF
many,TRBJ1-2,.,TRBV7-2,TGTGCCAGCAGCCGGCCGGGGTCCAACTATGGCTACACCTTC,CASSRPGSNYGYTF
.,TRBJ2-5,TRBD1,TRBV5-1,TGCGCCAGCAGCTCCCGGACAGGGGGCGGGGAGACCCAGTACTTC,CASSSRTGGGETQYF
.,TRBJ2-7,.,TRBV27,TGTGCCAGCAGTCCGCTGCAGGGGGGGACTAGAAGAATCGAGCAGTACTTC,CASSPLQGGTRRIEQYF
.,TRBJ1-1,.,TRBV6-5,TGTGCCAGCAGTTGGGGCCTCGGGGGCTGGGCTTTCTTT,CASSWGLGGWAFF
.,TRBJ2-1,.,TRBV19,TGTGCCAGTAGTATAAACCTAGCAGTAGCCTACAATGAGCAGTTCTTC,CASSINLAVAYNEQFF
.,TRBJ1-4,.,TRBV27,TGTGCCAGCAGTTCTGGCCTGCTGCATGAAAAACTGTTTTTT,CASSSGLLHEKLFF
.,TRBJ2-5,.,TRBV2,TGTGCCAGCAGTGAAGGGTTGGAGACCCAGTACTTC,CASSEGLETQYF
.,TRBJ1-5,.,TRBV24-1,TGTGCCACCAGTGACCCCCATAGCAATCAGCCCCAGCATTTT,CATSDPHSNQPQHF
.,TRBJ1-5,.,TRBV24-1,TGTGCCACCAGTGATTTGAATCAGCCCCAGCATTTT,CATSDLNQPQHF
few,TRBJ2-7,.,TRBV7-9,TGTGCCAGCAGCCCAGCGGGCTTGCGGGCCCGAGGAATCGAGCAGTACTTC,CASSPAGLRARGIEQYF
.,TRBJ1-1,TRBD1,TRBV7-9,TGTGCCAGCAGCTTAGGGTGGACAGGCGGCATCGACACTGAAGCTTTCTTT,CASSLGWTGGIDTEAFF
.,TRBJ2-7,.,TRBV7-8,TGTGCCAGCAGCTTAGCTGAATTACGAGAGCAGTACTTC,CASSLAELREQYF
.,TRBJ2-5,.,TRBV6-2/TRBV6-3,TGTGCCAGCAGCACACCCGGGACACAACTATGGGGTCAAGAGACCCAGTACTTC,CASSTPGTQLWGQETQYF
.,TRBJ1-1,TRBD1,TRBV28,TGTGCCAGCAGTTTAGGACAGGGAGGCACTGAAGCTTTCTTT,CASSLGQGGTEAFF
.,TRBJ1-1,.,TRBV18,TGTGCCAGCTCAGTGGGCAGGGACACTGAAGCTTTCTTT,CASSVGRDTEAFF
.,TRBJ2-7,.,TRBV19,TGTGCCAGTAGCCCCGGGACCCACTACGAGCAGTACTTC,CASSPGTHYEQYF